The sequence of this T cell receptor (beta chain) was determined in a study of blood T cell repertoires in COVID-19. The V segment lost 6 bases and the J segment 4 bases; nucleotides outside the gene matches: 3. Germline V gene sequence: CDR1 MNHNY, CDR2 SVGAGI (reference sequence). The CDR3 is 12 residues long. The repertoire was sequenced with immunoSEQ multiplex PCR; TCRdb's copy has only in-frame clones and lacks some. The top ten clones hold roughly 13% of a sample with around 190,000 clones, roughly 88% of them seen once. The TCR sequence derives from a human donor in a cohort sampled during active COVID-19. The sample comprised peripheral blood. V is TRBV6-6 and J is TRBJ2-7, with 7 bases identical to TRBD1. The CDR3 loop reads CASRLQGYEQYF. CDR3 nucleotide sequence: TGTGCCAGCAGGCTACAGGGGTACGAGCAGTACTTC.